This T cell receptor beta chain stems from a study of shared clonotypes between healthy human individuals. Study results and caveats: A reduction in generation probabilities was seen for non-shared clonotypes relative to those shared by all four donors.

Measured with immunoSEQ multiplex PCR; TCRdb has only the in-frame clones, and not every one. This sample has under 200,000 clones; approximately 92% occur once, and the top ten carry about 0.067%. The ends were cut back, 6 bases at V and 4 bases at J, with 12 bases in the middle. The V gene's germline CDR1 is MDHEN and CDR2 SYDVKM. CDR3 length equals 14 residues. Notes on this clone: What it binds is unknown.

The clonotype was recovered from a woman aged 25-40 years in good health. The sequenced sample consisted of naive CD4+ T cells sorted from blood. Subset meaning: CD45RA+ positively selected. This chain uses TRBV28 with TRBJ2-2, with D possibly matching TRBD1 (5 bases). The DNA of the CDR3 is TGTGCCAGCAGGGACATAATCTCCACCGGGGAGCTGTTTTTT. Translated, it gives CASRDIISTGELFF.